Each of the 24 T cell receptor beta chains below was sequenced from the same sample in a study of OX40 agonist ivuxolimab in advanced cancers. The protocol was immunoSEQ multiplex PCR, while the TCRdb copy is restricted to in-frame clones and leaves out a portion. This sample has about 78,000 clones, with less than 85% found just once. Sequencing was performed on CD4+ or CD8+ T cells sorted from blood, taken in a trial of the OX40 agonist ivuxolimab. These receptors came from an adult with an advanced solid tumor such as melanoma, head and neck, liver or kidney cancer.

The chain combines TRBV27 with TRBJ2-1; 9 bases fit TRBD2. With V trimmed by 5 bases and J by 9 bases, 14 bases remained unmatched. The CDR3 totals 16 residues. The germline V gene encodes CDR1 MNHEY and CDR2 SMNVEV (reference sequence). The CDR3 bases are TGTGCCAGCAGTCCCCTAGGTAGCGGGAGTATTAGTGAGCAGTTCTTC. It specifies CASSPLGSGSISEQFF.

The J gene is TRBJ2-7, the V gene TRBV4-1, with 8 nucleotides matching TRBD2. The germline gives CDR1 MGHRA, CDR2 YSYEKL. Germline trimming cut 1 base from V and 5 bases from J; bases unmatched to any gene: 4. The length of the CDR3 is 14 residues. The CDR3 DNA is TGCGCCAGCAGCCAAGTCACCGGGGGGGACGAGCAGTACGTC. Translation: CASSQVTGGDEQYV.

The rearrangement links TRBV19 to TRBJ2-7; D is possibly TRBD2 (6 bases). CDR3 length equals 15 residues. Between the trimmed V and J ends, which lost 3 bases and 3 bases, there was a span of 15 bases. Germline values: CDR1 LNHDA, CDR2 SQIVND (reference sequence). This chain's CDR3 is CASSMLEGGYYEQYF. Here the CDR3 DNA reads TGTGCCAGTAGTATGTTGGAGGGAGGCTACTACGAGCAGTACTTC.

Regarding this clone: One junction end disagrees with the germline gene, perhaps due to a read error. The chain has TRBV18 and TRBJ2-2; the D is unclear. This CDR3 contains 12 residues. The germline V gene encodes CDR1 KGHSH and CDR2 LQKENI. The CDR3 nucleotides are TGTGCCAGCTCACCACTAGCCGGTGAGCTGTTTTTT. This encodes CASSPLAGELFF.

The chain has TRBV7-2 and TRBJ1-5, with D possibly TRBD1 on 6 matching bases. The germline V and J ends were trimmed by 2 bases and 4 bases, with 15 bases remaining between them. Germline values: CDR1 SGHTA, CDR2 FQGNSA. This CDR3 contains 16 residues. The CDR3 sequence: CASSLRGQGGNQPQHF. Here the CDR3 DNA reads TGTGCCAGCAGCTTAAGGGGACAAGGGGGGAATCAGCCCCAGCATTTT.

The chain is built from TRBV2 and TRBJ2-4; D gene uncertain. Per germline, CDR1 SNHLY and CDR2 FYNNEI. This CDR3 contains 16 residues. The germline V and J ends were trimmed by 0 bases and 3 bases, with 12 bases remaining between them. CDR3 amino acids: CASSEAALGVKNIQYF. CDR3 nucleotide sequence: TGTGCCAGCAGTGAAGCCGCACTTGGGGTCAAAAACATTCAGTACTTC.

The chain carries TRBV28 and TRBJ2-1; D not certain. Trimming left V 3 bases short and J 9 bases short, with 21 bases between. Germline V lookup: CDR1 MDHEN, CDR2 SYDVKM. The CDR3 contains 16 residues. The CDR3 region is CASSLMGKFDISEQFF. The CDR3 coding sequence is TGTGCCAGCAGTTTGATGGGAAAGTTCGACATTAGTGAGCAGTTCTTC.

V is TRBV13 and J is TRBJ2-7; D is unclear. The CDR3 contains 16 residues. Germline CDR1 and CDR2: PRHDT and FYEKMQ (reference sequence). V was trimmed by 1 base and J by 2 bases, leaving 15 bases between them. CDR3 amino acids: CASSLEVRGPPYEQYF. Here the CDR3 DNA reads TGTGCCAGCAGCTTAGAGGTGCGTGGCCCTCCCTACGAGCAGTACTTC.

The rearrangement joins TRBV29-1 to TRBJ1-3; TRBD1 matches at 9 bases. Germline V CDR1 and CDR2: SQVTM, ANQGSEA. Trimming removed 7 bases from V and 5 bases from J; junction bases left unmatched: 3. The CDR3 covers 12 residues. The CDR3 region is CSGGTGRNTIYF. DNA of the CDR3: TGCAGCGGAGGGACAGGGAGAAACACCATATATTTT.

This chain connects TRBV5-4 to TRBJ2-1, with TRBD2 as a possible D gene (5 bases). The CDR3 has 15 amino acids. V was trimmed by 0 bases and J by 3 bases, leaving 10 bases between them. From germline, CDR1 is SGHNT and CDR2 YYREEE (reference sequence). For the CDR3, the DNA is TGTGCCAGCAGCTTGGGGGCTAGCCTCTACAATGAGCAGTTCTTC. As protein: CASSLGASLYNEQFF.

This clone has more than one count but fewer than ten. J is TRBJ1-5 and V is TRBV19, with 8 nucleotides matching TRBD1. CDR1 is LNHDA and CDR2 is SQIVND in the germline V gene (reference sequence). The CDR3 sequence is 15 residues long. With V trimmed by 6 bases and J by 0 bases, 4 bases remained unmatched. CDR3 loop: CASRIQGASNQPQHF. The CDR3 DNA sequence: TGTGCCAGTAGGATCCAGGGGGCTAGCAATCAGCCCCAGCATTTT.

The V gene is TRBV27, the J gene TRBJ2-5; no clear D gene. There are 15 residues in the CDR3. The germline CDR1 and CDR2 sequences are MNHEY and SMNVEV (reference sequence). Trimming shortened V by 3 bases and J by 2 bases, and 13 bases separated the two germline ends. In nucleotides, the CDR3 is TGTGCCAGCAGTTTTAGGGCAACTCGGCAAGAGACCCAGTACTTC. Amino acids: CASSFRATRQETQYF.

This clone showed up just once. The rearrangement links TRBV6-5 to TRBJ2-3, with 7 bases fitting TRBD1. Germline CDR1 MNHEY, CDR2 SVGAGI. Trimming at V came to 8 bases and at J to 5 bases, leaving 10 bases not matched to a gene. This CDR3 comprises 14 residues. The CDR3 here is CASGAGGIRDTQYF. CDR3 bases: TGTGCCAGCGGAGCAGGGGGAATCAGAGATACGCAGTATTTT.

A single count supports this clone. The rearrangement joins TRBV28 to TRBJ2-5, with D unresolved. V was pared by 3 bases and J by 6 bases, with 2 bases between. The CDR3 has 10 amino acids. Germline CDR1 reads MDHEN; CDR2 reads SYDVKM. The CDR3 DNA reads TGTGCCAGCAGTTTGAAGACCCAGTACTTC. It yields the protein CASSLKTQYF.

The rearrangement joins TRBV9 to TRBJ1-3; TRBD1 matches at 7 bases. There are 18 residues in the CDR3. J was trimmed by 0 bases and V by 0 bases; bases with no gene match: 9. CDR1 and CDR2 from the germline V gene are SGDLS and YYNGEE. DNA of the CDR3: TGTGCCAGCAGCGTAGGGGTTTCAGGGACAGCCTCTGGAAACACCATATATTTT. This sequence encodes CASSVGVSGTASGNTIYF.

The chain couples TRBV6-6 to TRBJ1-3, with D maybe TRBD1 (6 bases). In germline, CDR1 is MNHNY, CDR2 SVGAGI (reference sequence). This CDR3 is built from 15 residues. The V and J ends lost 6 bases and 3 bases respectively, with 15 bases between them. Written as DNA, the CDR3 is TGTGCCAGCAGGGACCTGGGGGCTGGTGGAAACACCATATATTTT. The encoded protein is CASRDLGAGGNTIYF.

J is TRBJ2-1 and V is TRBV18; a weak D match, TRBD2 (6 bases). The ends were cut back, 3 bases at V and 6 bases at J, with 24 bases in the middle. CDR1 and CDR2 (germline): KGHSH, LQKENI. CDR3 size: 18 residues. CDR3 sequence (DNA): TGTGCCAGCTCACCGTTGGCCGGGACGGGAGCGGTGAGCAATGAGCAGTTCTTC. Amino acids: CASSPLAGTGAVSNEQFF. The full variable domain, its missing parts supplied by reference TRBV18 and TRBJ2-1, is NAGVMQNPRHLVRRRGQEARLRCSPMKGHSHVYWYRQLPEEGLKFMVYLQKENIIDESGMPKERFSAEFPKEGPSILRIQQVVRGDSAAYFCASSPLAGTGAVSNEQFFGPGTRLTVL.

The rearrangement uses TRBV2 and TRBJ1-2; 10 bases agree with TRBD1. V shed 6 bases, J shed 7 bases, and the junction held 5 bases outside the gene matches. The CDR3 consists of 13 residues. The germline V gene encodes CDR1 SNHLY and CDR2 FYNNEI. In DNA, the CDR3 is TGTGCCAGCAGCGCCGGGACAGGGGTTGGCTACACCTTC. This gives the protein CASSAGTGVGYTF.

This clone was found a few times. The chain has TRBV15 and TRBJ1-1; the D is unclear. Trimming removed 1 base from V and 1 base from J, with 10 bases in between. Germline assignment: CDR1 LNHNV and CDR2 YYDKDF (reference sequence). CDR3 length: 15 amino acids. This chain's CDR3 is CATSRGTVANTEAFF. Written as DNA, the CDR3 is TGTGCCACCAGCAGAGGTACGGTAGCGAACACTGAAGCTTTCTTT.

J is TRBJ1-3 and V is TRBV5-1; maybe TRBD1 (5 bases). The CDR3 runs 14 residues. CDR1 and CDR2 from the germline V gene are SGHRS and YFSETQ. Deletions cut 4 bases from V and 4 bases from J, with 12 bases between. As DNA, the CDR3 is TGCGCCAGCAGCCCGGGGACCCTAGGAAACACCATATATTTT. Protein: CASSPGTLGNTIYF.

The J gene is TRBJ1-6, the V gene TRBV6-5; D perhaps matches TRBD1 (6 bases). CDR1 and CDR2 (germline): MNHEY, SVGAGI. Trimming removed 3 bases from V and 7 bases from J, with 16 bases in between. This CDR3 is 16 amino acids long. The CDR3 bases are TGTGCCAGCAGTTATTCCGGGACACCCAAAAATTCACCCCTCCACTTT. As protein: CASSYSGTPKNSPLHF.

This CDR3 is CASSQRGQGVRNQPQHF. The CDR3 nucleotides read TGTGCCAGCAGCCAACGGGGGCAGGGGGTAAGGAATCAGCCCCAGCATTTT. The chain links TRBV2 to TRBJ1-5, with 7 nucleotides matching TRBD1. Per germline, CDR1 SNHLY and CDR2 FYNNEI. The CDR3 runs 17 residues. Trimming took 6 bases from V and 4 from J; bases not matched to a gene: 15.

The CDR3 DNA is TGTGCCAGCAGCTTAGGCCCCAGGGGAGGGTACAATGAGCAGTTCTTC. It is translated as CASSLGPRGGYNEQFF. The chain links TRBV7-2 to TRBJ2-1, with TRBD2 as a possible D gene (7 bases). The V and J ends lost 1 base and 4 bases respectively, with 14 bases between them. Germline V gene lookup returns CDR1 SGHTA and CDR2 FQGNSA. This CDR3 contains 16 residues. Using reference TRBV7-2 and TRBJ2-1 for the parts outside the CDR3, the full variable domain is GAGVSQSPSNKVTEKGKDVELRCDPISGHTALYWYRQSLGQGLEFLIYFQGNSAPDKSGLPSDRFSAERTGGSVSTLTIQRTQQEDSAVYLCASSLGPRGGYNEQFFGPGTRLTVL.

The rearrangement uses TRBV11-2 and TRBJ2-7; D unresolved. Trimming left V 4 bases short and J 3 bases short, with 7 bases between. Germline loops: CDR1 SGHAT, CDR2 FQNNGV. The CDR3 sequence is 12 residues long. CDR3 region: CASSSQFYEQYF. The CDR3 nucleotides read TGTGCCAGCAGCTCCCAGTTCTACGAGCAGTACTTC.